Following are 32 T cell receptor beta chains from one sample sequenced in a study of blood T cell repertoires in COVID-19. The repertoire was sequenced with immunoSEQ multiplex PCR; TCRdb's copy has only in-frame clones and lacks some. Altogether almost 55,000 clones are present, about nine tenths being singletons, with the ten largest covering 7.8%. Sequencing was done on a sample of peripheral blood. Receptors were obtained from a man aged 50 to 60 with active COVID-19.

V usage is TRBV6-2 or TRBV6-3 and J usage is TRBJ2-3, with TRBD2 matching over 12 bases. The CDR3 totals 18 residues. Germline V lookup: CDR1 MNHEY, CDR2 SVGEGT. The ends lost 6 bases at V and 2 bases at J; junction bases unmatched: 12. CDR3 in DNA: TGTGCCAGCAGCCTGCTTTCGGGACTAGCGGGTGACACAGATACGCAGTATTTT. Residues: CASSLLSGLAGDTDTQYF.

The chain employs TRBV12-3 or TRBV12-4 and TRBJ1-4, with D maybe TRBD1 (5 bases). V was cut by 5 bases and J by 7 bases, with 11 bases left in between. The CDR3 contains 13 residues. The CDR3 is CASSPGPGEKLFF. The CDR3 bases are TGTGCCAGCAGTCCAGGGCCGGGTGAAAAACTGTTTTTT.

The chain carries TRBV7-2 and TRBJ2-7, with 8 positions matching TRBD2. Germline loops: CDR1 SGHTA, CDR2 FQGNSA. CDR3 length equals 13 residues. V trimming: 2 bases; J trimming: 5 bases; junction bases outside the gene matches: 2. CDR3 DNA: TGTGCCAGCAGCTTAAACGGGAGGGACGAGCAGTACTTC. Translated, it gives CASSLNGRDEQYF. Together with reference TRBV7-2 and TRBJ2-7, the CDR3 gives the full variable domain: GAGVSQSPSNKVTEKGKDVELRCDPISGHTALYWYRQSLGQGLEFLIYFQGNSAPDKSGLPSDRFSAERTGGSVSTLTIQRTQQEDSAVYLCASSLNGRDEQYFGPGTRLTVT.

V gene TRBV28 combines with J gene TRBJ1-6; D is possibly TRBD1 (6 bases). The length of the CDR3 is 15 residues. CDR1 is MDHEN and CDR2 is SYDVKM in the germline V gene. V lost 2 bases to trimming and J lost 10 bases, with 15 bases between them. CDR3 sequence: CASSLRQGSYSPLHF. In nucleotides, the CDR3 is TGTGCCAGCAGTTTAAGGCAGGGGAGTTACTCACCCCTCCACTTT.

The J gene is TRBJ2-3, the V gene TRBV30; D gene ambiguous. The length of the CDR3 is 14 residues. The V and J ends lost 0 bases and 2 bases respectively, with 9 bases between them. The germline CDR1 and CDR2 sequences are GTSNPN and SVGIG (reference sequence). CDR3 sequence (DNA): TGTGCCTGGAGTGTTGGCCAGGTCACAGATACGCAGTATTTT. It codes for CAWSVGQVTDTQYF.

This rearrangement joins TRBV15 to TRBJ2-6, with D hard to call. Per germline, CDR1 LNHNV and CDR2 YYDKDF (reference sequence). Trimming took off 0 bases at V and 0 bases at J, with 9 bases between the two ends. The CDR3 has 17 residues. The CDR3 sequence is CATSRDARSSGANVLTF. CDR3 DNA: TGTGCCACCAGCAGAGATGCGAGATCCTCTGGGGCCAACGTCCTGACTTTC.

V usage is TRBV21-1 and J usage is TRBJ1-1; the table gives TRBD1 as D, unverified against the DNA. TRBV21-1 corresponds to a pseudogene. The CDR3 has 16 residues. CDR3 in DNA: TGTGCCAGCAGCATACGGACAGGGGGCGCGGGCACTGAAGCTTTCTTT. Its protein is CASSIRTGGAGTEAFF.

The CDR3 region has the DNA TGCGCCAGCAGGATGAGGGAAGGACTTGGCAATGAGCAGTTCTTC. Amino acid sequence: CASRMREGLGNEQFF. The V and J genes are TRBV5-1 and TRBJ2-1, with a possible D match to TRBD2 (5 bases). V was trimmed by 5 bases and J by 6 bases, leaving 18 bases between them. The CDR3 is 15 residues long. The germline V gene encodes CDR1 SGHRS and CDR2 YFSETQ.

The rearrangement uses TRBV18 and TRBJ1-1, with 7 bases fitting TRBD1. The trim removed 6 bases at V and 0 bases at J, leaving 10 bases unmatched. Germline V gives CDR1 KGHSH, CDR2 LQKENI. This CDR3 has 16 residues. In nucleotides, the CDR3 is TGTGCCAGCTCTCGCACATCGGGACAGATGAACACTGAAGCTTTCTTT. Translated: CASSRTSGQMNTEAFF.

The chain combines TRBV7-1 with TRBJ1-3, with 11 bases identical to TRBD1. TRBV7-1 is noted as an ORF with a role that remains uncertain. The ends lost 3 bases at V and 0 bases at J; junction bases unmatched: 25. CDR3 size: 24 residues. CDR3 amino acids: CASSSLEGQRTGGRSDLSGNTIYF. The CDR3 DNA sequence: TGTGCCAGCAGCTCCCTTGAGGGACAAAGGACAGGGGGCCGGAGTGACCTCTCTGGAAACACCATATATTTT.

This chain joins TRBV5-8 and TRBJ1-5, with 11 bases lining up with TRBD1. This CDR3 region has 15 residues. V shed 5 bases, J shed 5 bases, and the junction held 6 bases outside the gene matches. CDR1 and CDR2 (germline): SGHTS, YDEGEE. In DNA form, the CDR3 reads TGTGCCAGCAGGGATGGACAGGGGGCACATCAGCCCCAGCATTTT. As protein: CASRDGQGAHQPQHF.

The chain is built from TRBV4-3 and TRBJ2-1, with TRBD2 matching 8 bases. Germline lookup yields CDR1 LGHNA and CDR2 YSLEER. CDR3 length: 15 residues. Germline trimming cut 1 base from V and 9 bases from J; bases unmatched to any gene: 8. CDR3 in amino acids: CASSQARGGLSEQFF. The CDR3 nucleotides read TGCGCCAGCAGCCAAGCTCGGGGGGGGCTTAGTGAGCAGTTCTTC.

CDR3 bases: TGTGCCAGCAGTTGGGCGACTAGCGGAATTCACACAGATACGCAGTATTTT. Translated: CASSWATSGIHTDTQYF. This sequence joins TRBV7-9 and TRBJ2-3; 9 bases map to TRBD2. The CDR3 covers 17 residues. The germline V gene encodes CDR1 SEHNR and CDR2 FQNEAQ (reference sequence). Germline trimming cut 6 bases from V and 2 bases from J; bases unmatched to any gene: 12.

V gene TRBV7-9 combines with J gene TRBJ1-1; D remains ambiguous. The germline V gene has CDR1 SEHNR and CDR2 FQNEAQ (reference sequence). The V end lost 2 bases, the J end lost 8 bases, and 15 bases lay between the germline ends. The CDR3 contains 14 residues. The CDR3 nucleotides are TGTGCCAGCAGCTTAAAGGGAGGGCGGGCCGAAGCTTTCTTT. This sequence encodes CASSLKGGRAEAFF.

The chain joins TRBV6-5 to TRBJ2-7; maybe TRBD1 (6 bases). Trimming stripped 6 bases from V and 2 bases from J, with 14 bases between. This CDR3 is built from 14 residues. In germline, CDR1 is MNHEY, CDR2 SVGAGI. The DNA of the CDR3 is TGTGCCAGCAGCCGGGACACTATTGCCTACGAGCAGTACTTC. It codes for CASSRDTIAYEQYF.

This rearrangement joins TRBV7-8 to TRBJ1-1; D is perhaps TRBD1 (5 bases). Trimming removed 6 bases from V and 4 bases from J, with 9 bases in between. The germline gives CDR1 SGHVS, CDR2 FQNEAQ. The CDR3 runs to 12 residues. CDR3 protein: CASSSGGTEAFF. Written as DNA, the CDR3 is TGTGCCAGCAGTTCCGGGGGCACTGAAGCTTTCTTT.

The chain joins TRBV7-2 to TRBJ2-2; maybe TRBD2 (7 bases). The V and J ends lost 0 bases and 6 bases respectively, with 11 bases between them. This CDR3 has 15 amino acids. CDR1 SGHTA and CDR2 FQGNSA come from the germline V gene. Written as DNA, the CDR3 is TGTGCCAGCAGCTTAGCGGGGGGGCCAGCCGGGGAGCTGTTTTTT. This codes for CASSLAGGPAGELFF.

This sequence joins TRBV6-4 and TRBJ2-2; D remains ambiguous. Germline V lookup: CDR1 MRHNA, CDR2 SNTAGT. V dropped 6 bases and J dropped 4 bases, with 9 bases sitting between them. The CDR3 contains 13 residues. The CDR3 DNA reads as TGTGCCAGCAGCGCGCATACCACCGGGGAGCTGTTTTTT. As protein: CASSAHTTGELFF.

Note on this clone: At one boundary the junction diverges from the germline segment, which might be a read error. V is TRBV6-5 and J is TRBJ1-1; TRBD1 aligns across 8 bases. CDR1 MNHEY and CDR2 SVGAGI come from the germline V gene. The CDR3 extends over 11 amino acids. CDR3 nucleotide sequence: TGTGCCAGCAGTTCCAGGGGGCGGATTACGTTT. Translated: CASSSRGRITF.

The rearrangement uses TRBV11-3 and TRBJ2-5; D is perhaps TRBD2 (5 bases). V was cut by 5 bases and J by 5 bases, with 27 bases left in between. CDR1 is SGHNT and CDR2 is YENEEA in the germline V gene. The CDR3 totals 18 residues. CDR3 DNA sequence: TGTGCCAGCAGCCGGTCCCTTAGCGTGGGAGACCCTAGTGAGACCCAGTACTTC. Protein product: CASSRSLSVGDPSETQYF.

The rearrangement links TRBV7-2 to TRBJ2-2; D not resolved. This CDR3 spans 14 amino acids. Trimming cost V 0 bases and J 7 bases, with 9 bases left between them. Germline lookup yields CDR1 SGHTA and CDR2 FQGNSA. CDR3 amino acids: CASSLASSVGELFF. CDR3 sequence (DNA): TGTGCCAGCAGCTTAGCCAGTTCCGTCGGGGAGCTGTTTTTT.

The chain recombines TRBV28 with TRBJ2-7; D may be TRBD1 (5 bases). The germline V gene has CDR1 MDHEN and CDR2 SYDVKM. CDR3 length: 15 residues. With 6 bases removed from V and 2 bases from J, the gap between germline ends came to 17 bases. CDR3 sequence reads: CASSDTGTLAYEQYF. CDR3 in DNA: TGTGCCAGCAGCGATACAGGCACCCTTGCCTACGAGCAGTACTTC.

The rearrangement uses TRBV2 and TRBJ1-2; D not certain. The CDR3 runs to 12 residues. Germline V CDR1 and CDR2: SNHLY, FYNNEI. Trimming cost V 4 bases and J 2 bases, with 5 bases left between them. CDR3 bases: TGTGCCAGCAGTGCTGAGAACTATGGCTACACCTTC. Amino acid sequence: CASSAENYGYTF.

The rearrangement joins TRBV5-4 to TRBJ2-7; D is undetermined. The V gene lost 0 bases and the J gene lost 4 bases, with 11 bases spanning the gap. CDR1 SGHNT and CDR2 YYREEE come from the germline V gene (reference sequence). CDR3 length: 14 residues. The DNA of the CDR3 is TGTGCCAGCAGCTTGGATGGCGGAACTTACGAGCAGTACTTC. It is translated as CASSLDGGTYEQYF.

This chain connects TRBV9 to TRBJ1-6, with 9 bases matching TRBD1. J gave up 7 bases and V 0 bases, and 5 bases lay outside the gene matches. Germline V gives CDR1 SGDLS, CDR2 YYNGEE. The CDR3 spans 16 residues. CDR3 bases: TGTGCCAGCAGCGTAGGCGGGACAGGGAACAATTCACCCCTCCACTTT. Translation gives CASSVGGTGNNSPLHF.

Here the CDR3 reads CASSQGPQGTNQPQHF. Written as DNA, the CDR3 is TGCGCCAGCAGCCAAGGCCCACAGGGGACCAATCAGCCCCAGCATTTT. The J gene is TRBJ1-5, the V gene TRBV4-1; 7 nucleotides align to TRBD1. Germline lookup yields CDR1 MGHRA and CDR2 YSYEKL. This CDR3 comprises 16 residues. The junction had 6 bases not matched to a gene; V was cut back by 1 base and J by 3 bases.

The chain carries TRBV19 and TRBJ2-7, with 7 bases identical to TRBD1. This CDR3 region has 11 residues. The trim removed 8 bases at V and 2 bases at J, leaving 0 bases unmatched. The germline V gene encodes CDR1 LNHDA and CDR2 SQIVND (reference sequence). The CDR3 sequence: CASQGAYEQYF. The CDR3 coding sequence is TGTGCCAGTCAGGGGGCCTACGAGCAGTACTTC.

This sequence joins TRBV6-1 and TRBJ1-4, with 7 bases aligning to TRBD1. The germline V gene encodes CDR1 MNHNS and CDR2 SASEGT. This CDR3 spans 16 amino acids. The V and J ends lost 1 base and 2 bases, in that order; junction bases with no gene match: 4. In nucleotides, the CDR3 is TGTGCCAGCAGTGAAGTGACAGGGAGCACTAATGAAAAACTGTTTTTT. Its protein product is CASSEVTGSTNEKLFF.

This clone has more than one count but fewer than ten. The gene calls are TRBV4-3 and TRBJ2-2; TRBD2 is a possible D gene (5 bases). Per the germline V gene, CDR1 is LGHNA and CDR2 is YSLEER. The CDR3 runs 17 residues. The V gene lost 4 bases and the J gene lost 3 bases, with 18 bases spanning the gap. The CDR3 is CASSLWEAESDTGELFF. CDR3 sequence (DNA): TGCGCCAGCAGCCTATGGGAAGCGGAGAGCGACACCGGGGAGCTGTTTTTT.

V is TRBV24-1 and J is TRBJ2-1, with TRBD2 matching over 11 bases. The CDR3 length is 17 residues. The V and J ends lost 2 bases and 6 bases, in that order; junction bases with no gene match: 8. The V gene's germline CDR1 is KGHDR and CDR2 SFDVKD. CDR3 in amino acids: CATSDSLAGGPVNEQFF. CDR3 coding DNA: TGTGCCACCAGTGATTCATTAGCGGGAGGGCCTGTCAATGAGCAGTTCTTC.

This clone was detected once. This sequence joins TRBV3-1 (or the pseudogene TRBV3-2) and TRBJ2-2; TRBD2 agrees at 10 bases. Trimming cost V 4 bases and J 5 bases; bases outside gene matches: 13. The CDR3 consists of 18 residues. Per germline, CDR1 LGHDT and CDR2 YNNKEL (reference sequence). Written as DNA, the CDR3 is TGTGCCAGCAGCCCGCGGGGTAGCGGGAGGAATGGGACCGGGGAGCTGTTTTTT. It specifies CASSPRGSGRNGTGELFF.

This sequence joins TRBV5-1 and TRBJ2-7, with 7 bases that match TRBD2. This CDR3 contains 14 residues. Germline V lookup: CDR1 SGHRS, CDR2 YFSETQ. V trimming: 4 bases; J trimming: 2 bases; junction bases outside the gene matches: 6. CDR3 region: CASSAAGVTYEQYF. The CDR3 nucleotides are TGCGCCAGCAGCGCGGCGGGGGTCACCTACGAGCAGTACTTC.